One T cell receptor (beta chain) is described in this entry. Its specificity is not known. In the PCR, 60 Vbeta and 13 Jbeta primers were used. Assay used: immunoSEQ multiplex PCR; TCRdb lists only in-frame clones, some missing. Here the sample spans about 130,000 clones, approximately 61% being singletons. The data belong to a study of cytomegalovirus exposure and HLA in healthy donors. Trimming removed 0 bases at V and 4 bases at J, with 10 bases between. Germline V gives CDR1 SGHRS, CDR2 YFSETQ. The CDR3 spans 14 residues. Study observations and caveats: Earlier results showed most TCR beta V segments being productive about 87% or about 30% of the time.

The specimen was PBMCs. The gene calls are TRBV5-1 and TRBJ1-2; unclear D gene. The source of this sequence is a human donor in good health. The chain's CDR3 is CASSLDGVGYGYTF. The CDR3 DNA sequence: TGCGCCAGCAGCTTGGACGGGGTAGGCTATGGCTACACCTTC.